These T cell receptor beta chains were read from a single sample in a study of post-analysis software for immune sequencing data. TCRdb reprocessed the PCR reads via MiXCR and lists one record per CDR3 protein. The sample consists of roughly 540,000 distinct CDR3 sequences, about a third of them appearing once. Sequencing was done on a sample of blood. Source of these receptors: a girl aged 2-17 years with multiple sclerosis. The CDR3 runs from the conserved cysteine through the conserved F or W. The D gene is left open where the match is weak. Clone size is stated in some rows and not others, as once, few, many or a class when expanded.

j_gene	v_gene	d_gene	abundance	CDR3aa	CDR3nt
TRBJ2-3	TRBV9	.	few	CASSVFDVGQGTDTQYF	TGTGCCAGCAGCGTATTTGATGTGGGTCAGGGTACAGATACGCAGTATTTT
TRBJ2-1	TRBV7-9	.	few	CASSLRRDARNNEQFF	TGTGCCAGCAGCTTACGCCGGGACGCAAGAAACAATGAGCAGTTCTTC
TRBJ2-5	TRBV28	.	few	CASRFGSTETQYF	TGTGCCAGCAGATTCGGGAGTACAGAGACCCAGTACTTC
TRBJ2-7	TRBV12-3/TRBV12-4	TRBD2	.	CASSLARGGIYEQYF	TGTGCCAGCAGTTTAGCGCGGGGGGGAATCTACGAGCAGTACTTC
TRBJ2-5	TRBV20-1	TRBD1	many	CSAPGQGETQYF	TGCAGTGCTCCGGGACAGGGAGAGACCCAGTACTTC
TRBJ2-3	TRBV4-2	TRBD2	.	CASSQDVRGEGTDTQYF	TGTGCCAGCAGCCAAGATGTACGGGGGGAGGGGACAGATACGCAGTATTTT
TRBJ1-6	TRBV5-1	.	.	CASSLFGGNSPLHF	TGCGCCAGCAGCTTGTTTGGTGGTAATTCACCCCTCCACTTT
TRBJ2-1	TRBV20-1	TRBD2	few	CSASASSGGSNEQFF	TGCAGTGCTAGCGCATCTAGCGGGGGGAGCAATGAGCAGTTCTTC
TRBJ2-7	TRBV6-5	TRBD2	.	CASTSGLVTDEQYF	TGTGCCAGCACCTCGGGACTAGTAACCGACGAGCAGTACTTC
TRBJ1-5	TRBV5-1	TRBD1	.	CASSPGQENQPQHF	TGCGCCAGCAGTCCCGGACAGGAAAATCAGCCCCAGCATTTT
TRBJ2-3	TRBV2	.	.	CASTRDGASTDTQYF	TGTGCCAGCACCCGGGACGGAGCTAGCACAGATACGCAGTATTTT
TRBJ1-2	TRBV9	.	few	CASSVGRGQYGYTF	TGTGCCAGCAGCGTAGGCAGGGGCCAATATGGCTACACCTTC
TRBJ2-6	TRBV14	.	.	CASSLTRGHRSSGANVLTF	TGTGCCAGCAGCCTCACCAGGGGACATCGAAGCTCTGGGGCCAACGTCCTGACTTTC
TRBJ1-4	TRBV18	.	.	CASSPVRGPPLGDEKLFF	TGTGCCAGCTCACCTGTACGGGGACCGCCCCTGGGGGATGAAAAACTGTTTTTT
TRBJ2-3	TRBV3-1	.	many	CASSQSPDTQYF	TGTGCCAGCAGCCAAAGCCCAGATACGCAGTATTTT
TRBJ1-2	TRBV29-1	.	.	CSGRELTNYSYTF	TGCAGCGGCCGGGAGCTGACTAACTATAGCTACACCTTC
TRBJ2-7	TRBV5-1	.	once	CASSTTKGGSEQYF	TGCGCCAGCAGCACGACCAAAGGAGGGTCCGAGCAGTACTTC
TRBJ2-7	TRBV9	.	.	CASSVDLGYEQYF	TGTGCCAGCAGCGTAGATCTGGGCTACGAGCAGTACTTC
TRBJ2-5	TRBV7-7	TRBD1	few	CASSLWDRDQETQYF	TGTGCTAGCAGCTTATGGGACAGGGATCAAGAGACCCAGTACTTC
TRBJ1-6	TRBV19	.	.	CASRGTDKFPSPLHF	TGTGCCAGTAGGGGAACAGACAAATTTCCTTCACCCCTCCACTTT
TRBJ2-5	TRBV4-1	.	.	CASSQDRGYEETQYF	TGCGCCAGCAGCCAAGACCGGGGTTATGAGGAGACCCAGTACTTC
TRBJ2-7	TRBV20-1	TRBD2	few	CSARPSGGRYEQYF	TGCAGTGCTAGACCTAGCGGGGGCCGCTACGAGCAGTACTTC
TRBJ2-7	TRBV5-1	.	.	CASSEILGREQYF	TGCGCCAGCAGTGAGATCCTGGGGCGCGAGCAGTACTTC
TRBJ2-5	TRBV12-3/TRBV12-4	.	.	CASSSQYQETQYF	TGTGCCAGCAGTTCCCAGTACCAAGAGACCCAGTACTTC
TRBJ2-2	TRBV3-1	TRBD2	.	CASSPWGSGTNTGELFF	TGTGCCAGCAGCCCTTGGGGCAGCGGGACGAACACCGGGGAGCTGTTTTTT
TRBJ2-1	TRBV19	.	.	CASSIGTREQFF	TGTGCCAGTAGTATCGGAACAAGAGAGCAGTTCTTC
TRBJ2-7	TRBV20-1	.	.	CSALKGSRSSYEQYF	TGCAGTGCGCTTAAGGGCTCTAGGAGCTCCTACGAGCAGTACTTC
TRBJ2-5	TRBV10-3	.	.	CAISEGGAAETQYF	TGTGCCATCAGTGAAGGGGGGGCGGCGGAGACCCAGTACTTC
TRBJ2-7	TRBV6-6	.	few	CASSPGHAYEQYF	TGTGCCAGCAGTCCGGGACACGCATACGAGCAGTACTTC
TRBJ1-1	TRBV9	.	few	CASSVGLGNTEAFF	TGTGCCAGCAGCGTAGGTCTTGGCAACACTGAAGCTTTCTTT
TRBJ1-1	TRBV10-3	.	.	CAISEARTGQAEAFF	TGTGCCATCAGCGAGGCCAGAACAGGGCAGGCTGAAGCTTTCTTT